The T cell receptor beta chain described here comes from a study of glioma-infiltrating T cells. The CDR3 has 12 amino acids. Per germline, CDR1 DFQATT and CDR2 SNEGSKA (reference sequence). V was pared by 3 bases and J by 3 bases, with 9 bases between. Study outcomes and limitations: Above-expected tissue-blood divergence occurred in all gliomas, most in low-grade ones.

The iRepertoire nested amplicon-rescue multiplex PCR amplified TCR alpha and beta CDR3s from RNA. TCRdb re-derived calls from the multiplex PCR reads in MiXCR, one entry per CDR3 protein. The sample includes around 140,000 distinct CDR3 sequences, roughly two fifths of them seen just once. Comments on this clonotype: Its antigen is still unknown.

The specimen was glioma tissue, nonneoplastic brain tissue, or PBMCs (not recorded which). This sequence joins TRBV20-1 and TRBJ2-7; D call uncertain. The clonotype comes from a human donor with low-grade glioma or glioblastoma, undergoing nonglioma brain surgery, or in good health (not recorded which). As DNA, the CDR3 is TGCAGTGCTAGTCGTCTGGACTACGAGCAGTACTTC. This sequence encodes CSASRLDYEQYF.